These 4 T cell receptor beta chains share one sample of origin, sequenced in a study of blood T cell repertoires in COVID-19. Clones were read by immunoSEQ multiplex PCR, and TCRdb kept only the in-frame ones, dropping some. Of some 200,000 clones in the sample, more than 85% are singletons; the top ten hold approximately 2.5%. Sequenced material: peripheral blood. The source of these receptors is a man aged 35 to 55 with active or convalescent COVID-19.

V is TRBV30 and J is TRBJ1-1; no clear D. Germline V lookup: CDR1 GTSNPN, CDR2 SVGIG (reference sequence). V lost 2 bases, J lost 12 bases, and 10 bases lay in between. This CDR3 spans 10 amino acids. CDR3 amino acids: CAWSLRVPFF. The CDR3 DNA reads as TGTGCCTGGAGTTTGAGGGTACCTTTCTTT.

The V gene is TRBV5-5, the J gene TRBJ1-5, with D possibly TRBD1 on 5 matching bases. V shed 7 bases and J shed 1 base, with 9 bases lying between them. The germline CDR1 and CDR2 sequences are SGHKS and YYEKEE (reference sequence). The CDR3 is 13 amino acids. CDR3 region: CASSRASNQPQHF. CDR3 coding DNA: TGTGCCAGCTCCAGGGCGAGCAATCAGCCCCAGCATTTT. Complete variable domain (other parts from reference TRBV5-5 and TRBJ1-5): DAGVTQSPTHLIKTRGQQVTLRCSPISGHKSVSWYQQVLGQGPQFIFQYYEKEERGRGNFPDRFSARQFPNYSSELNVNALLLGDSALYLCASSRASNQPQHFGDGTRLSIL.

The chain couples TRBV5-4 to TRBJ2-5; 11 nucleotides align to TRBD2. The V gene's germline CDR1 is SGHNT and CDR2 YYREEE (reference sequence). Germline trimming cut 4 bases from V and 2 bases from J; bases unmatched to any gene: 7. This CDR3 has 16 amino acids. DNA of the CDR3: TGTGCCAGCAGCCCTACTAGCGGGGGCCCTCAAGAGACCCAGTACTTC. Translation: CASSPTSGGPQETQYF.

The V and J genes are TRBV5-4 and TRBJ2-7, with D maybe TRBD1 (5 bases). CDR3 length equals 16 residues. V lost 1 base and J lost 4, with 18 bases in between. The V gene's germline CDR1 is SGHNT and CDR2 YYREEE (reference sequence). The CDR3 sequence: CASSLPGKASPYEQYF. The CDR3 DNA sequence: TGTGCCAGCAGCTTGCCAGGGAAGGCAAGCCCTTACGAGCAGTACTTC. Complete variable domain (other parts from reference TRBV5-4 and TRBJ2-7): ETGVTQSPTHLIKTRGQQVTLRCSSQSGHNTVSWYQQALGQGPQFIFQYYREEENGRGNFPPRFSGLQFPNYSSELNVNALELDDSALYLCASSLPGKASPYEQYFGPGTRLTVT.